This T cell receptor (beta chain) appears in the sequencing data of a study of CD8+CD57+ T cells in acquired aplastic anemia. Study background: Sorted CD4+ and CD8+ cell DNA averaged 3.2 ug. CD4+ reads averaged about 10.8 million in healthy donors.

Study-level points and caveats: Comparison of patients with controls identified around 31 shared CD8+ CDR3 sequences. Controls and patients did not differ significantly in CD8+ Simpson's diversity.

About this clonotype: Its cognate antigen is unknown.

Genomic DNA, serving as template, underwent TCR beta VDJ and CDR3 profiling. TCRdb redid the calling of the reads with MiXCR, one entry per CDR3 protein. The sample has about 220,000 distinct CDR3 sequences, almost 35% seen once; the top ten hold roughly 1.1%. Unmatched junction bases numbered 12, after V lost 5 bases and J lost 0 bases. The CDR3 runs 19 residues. In germline, CDR1 is MGHDK, CDR2 SYGVNS. This sequence originates from a human donor in good health, serving as a control. What was sequenced was sorted CD4+, CD8+, or CD8+CD57+ T cells (not recorded which) from PBMCs. The chain is built from TRBV25-1 and TRBJ2-1, with 11 bases identical to TRBD1. The CDR3 reads CASSLPGQGGPTSYNEQFF. The CDR3 bases are TGTGCCAGCAGTCTTCCGGGACAGGGGGGCCCTACCTCCTACAATGAGCAGTTCTTC.